This T cell receptor beta chain came from a study of a mutant IDH1 vaccine in newly diagnosed glioma. Study information: Vaccination was launched 4-6 weeks after radiotherapy alone, or with temozolomide cycles.

Germline CDR1 reads LNHDA; CDR2 reads SQIVND (reference sequence). The CDR3 consists of 13 residues. V was clipped by 8 bases and J by 5 bases; unmatched bases: 7. Assay used: immunoSEQ multiplex PCR; TCRdb lists only in-frame clones, some missing. The data show fewer than 45,000 clones, roughly nine tenths seen once. Note on this clone: Its antigen is unknown.

The sample's time point: week 35, safety follow-up. Each dose delivered 300 ug of mutant IDH1 20-mer peptide subcutaneously with imiquimod. This material consisted of PBMCs, taken from a glioma patient whose treatment included an IDH1 peptide vaccine. This chain links TRBV19 with TRBJ1-1; 8 bases align to TRBD1. The receptor was isolated from a man aged 35 to 55 with glioma. DNA for the CDR3: TGTGCCAGTCTTCACAGGGGGAAGACTGAAGCTTTCTTT. Its translation: CASLHRGKTEAFF.